A selection of T cell receptor beta chains follows, all from one sample in a study of T cell repertoires in cytomegalovirus infection. TCRdb recomputed calls from the reads with MiXCR, one row per CDR3 protein. This repertoire shows 250,000 to 300,000 distinct CDR3 sequences, around 20% found once; its top ten account for approximately 20%. For these TCRs, the target antigens are not known. Sequencing used cultured PBMCs, obtained from culture after CMV antigen stimulation. The source of these receptors is a human donor in good health (CMV status not recorded). Some clones in this sample may be carry-over from other donors' samples. The CDR3 runs from the conserved cysteine through the conserved F or W. The order of the fields is D gene, J gene, clone size, V gene, CDR3 DNA, CDR3 protein. A D gene is named only where the DNA matches it firmly. Clone size appears in some rows only: once, few, many, or a class for an expanded clone.

D gene: .; J gene: TRBJ2-7; clone size: .; V gene: TRBV4-1; CDR3 DNA: TGCGCCAGCAGCCAAGAAGGCGACAGCTTCTCCTACGAGCAGTACTTC; CDR3 protein: CASSQEGDSFSYEQYF
D gene: TRBD2; J gene: TRBJ2-1; clone size: .; V gene: TRBV9; CDR3 DNA: TGTGCCAGCAGCGTAGGGGGTAGCGGGAGAGGTTCCTACAATGAGCAGTTCTTC; CDR3 protein: CASSVGGSGRGSYNEQFF
D gene: .; J gene: TRBJ2-2; clone size: .; V gene: TRBV12-3/TRBV12-4; CDR3 DNA: TGTGCCAGCAGCCCTGCGGGGTCGAACACCGGGGAGCTGTTTTTT; CDR3 protein: CASSPAGSNTGELFF
D gene: TRBD2; J gene: TRBJ2-1; clone size: .; V gene: TRBV5-1; CDR3 DNA: TGCGCCAGCAGACCCCCGGGACTAGCGGGGATCAATGAGCAGTTCTTC; CDR3 protein: CASRPPGLAGINEQFF
D gene: TRBD2; J gene: TRBJ2-7; clone size: many; V gene: TRBV28; CDR3 DNA: TGTGCCAGCAGTTTAACGCTAGCGGGAGGGCCCAACGAGCAGTACTTC; CDR3 protein: CASSLTLAGGPNEQYF
D gene: .; J gene: TRBJ2-1; clone size: many; V gene: TRBV12-5; CDR3 DNA: TGTGCTAGTGCCATTGGGTCGGCCTCCTACAATGAGCAGTTCTTC; CDR3 protein: CASAIGSASYNEQFF
D gene: TRBD1; J gene: TRBJ1-4; clone size: .; V gene: TRBV7-8; CDR3 DNA: TGTGCCAGCAGCCTGTCGAACAGGGGCGGTAATGAAAAACTGTTTTTT; CDR3 protein: CASSLSNRGGNEKLFF
D gene: TRBD2; J gene: TRBJ2-5; clone size: .; V gene: TRBV12-3/TRBV12-4; CDR3 DNA: TGTGCCAGCAGTCGAACGGGGGGAATCAAGACCCAGTACTTC; CDR3 protein: CASSRTGGIKTQYF
D gene: .; J gene: TRBJ2-7; clone size: .; V gene: TRBV6-8; CDR3 DNA: TGTGCCAGCAGTAAACCAGGGTTAGGCTACGAGCAGTACTTC; CDR3 protein: CASSKPGLGYEQYF
D gene: .; J gene: TRBJ2-1; clone size: few; V gene: TRBV7-9; CDR3 DNA: TGTGCCAGCAGCTTAGTGGGGGTGAGCTCCTACAATGAGCAGTTCTTC; CDR3 protein: CASSLVGVSSYNEQFF
D gene: .; J gene: TRBJ1-2; clone size: .; V gene: TRBV28; CDR3 DNA: TGTGCCAGCAGTCTAGGACAGTATGGCTACACCTTC; CDR3 protein: CASSLGQYGYTF
D gene: .; J gene: TRBJ2-5; clone size: many; V gene: TRBV7-2; CDR3 DNA: TGTGCCAGCAGCTTTAGAGCGGGCCGCCAGTACTTC; CDR3 protein: CASSFRAGRQYF
D gene: .; J gene: TRBJ2-1; clone size: few; V gene: TRBV12-3/TRBV12-4; CDR3 DNA: TGTGCCAGCAGCAACCACAATGAGCAGTTCTTC; CDR3 protein: CASSNHNEQFF
D gene: TRBD2; J gene: TRBJ2-1; clone size: .; V gene: TRBV5-1; CDR3 DNA: TGCGCCAGCAGCTTGAGACTAGCGGGAGCGGGCAATGAGCAGTTCTTC; CDR3 protein: CASSLRLAGAGNEQFF
D gene: .; J gene: TRBJ1-1; clone size: few; V gene: TRBV7-2; CDR3 DNA: TGTGCCAGCAGCTTAGTCGGGGCGATGGGCACTGAAGCTTTCTTT; CDR3 protein: CASSLVGAMGTEAFF
D gene: .; J gene: TRBJ2-2; clone size: few; V gene: TRBV19; CDR3 DNA: TGTGCCAGTTTCAGGACGGCGAACACCGGGGAGCTGTTTTTT; CDR3 protein: CASFRTANTGELFF
D gene: TRBD1; J gene: TRBJ1-2; clone size: many; V gene: TRBV6-2/TRBV6-3; CDR3 DNA: TGTGCCAGCAGTTACGGGACAGGGGGCGCGGACTATGGCTACACCTTC; CDR3 protein: CASSYGTGGADYGYTF
D gene: TRBD2; J gene: TRBJ2-5; clone size: few; V gene: TRBV5-6; CDR3 DNA: TGTGCCAGCAGCTTGGGGATGGGGACTAGCGGGAGTCGGGAGACCCAGTACTTC; CDR3 protein: CASSLGMGTSGSRETQYF
D gene: .; J gene: TRBJ1-2; clone size: .; V gene: TRBV19; CDR3 DNA: TGTGCCAGTAAGGTGGGCTATGGCTACACCTTC; CDR3 protein: CASKVGYGYTF
D gene: TRBD1; J gene: TRBJ2-1; clone size: .; V gene: TRBV14; CDR3 DNA: TGTGCCAGCAGCCAAGCTGGGACAGGGGGGTACAATGAGCAGTTCTTC; CDR3 protein: CASSQAGTGGYNEQFF
D gene: TRBD2; J gene: TRBJ2-7; clone size: few; V gene: TRBV28; CDR3 DNA: TGTGCCAGCAGTCTCTTGGGACTAGCGGGAGTTGAGCAGTACTTC; CDR3 protein: CASSLLGLAGVEQYF
D gene: .; J gene: TRBJ2-5; clone size: few; V gene: TRBV7-3; CDR3 DNA: TGTGCCAGCAGCCCGAGGAAACAAGAGACCCAGTACTTC; CDR3 protein: CASSPRKQETQYF
D gene: TRBD2; J gene: TRBJ2-3; clone size: many; V gene: TRBV7-2; CDR3 DNA: TGTGCCAGCAGCCGGACTAGCGGTCGCACAGATACGCAGTATTTT; CDR3 protein: CASSRTSGRTDTQYF
D gene: .; J gene: TRBJ1-1; clone size: .; V gene: TRBV11-2; CDR3 DNA: TGTGCCAGCAGCCGGGAGATGAACACTGAAGCTTTCTTT; CDR3 protein: CASSREMNTEAFF
D gene: .; J gene: TRBJ2-7; clone size: .; V gene: TRBV7-8; CDR3 DNA: TGTGCCAGCAGCTCCCCCCGCGAGGGGATGTCCTACGAGCAGTACTTC; CDR3 protein: CASSSPREGMSYEQYF
D gene: .; J gene: TRBJ2-5; clone size: .; V gene: TRBV6-6; CDR3 DNA: TGTGCCAGCAGTTACTTTCAGGGTCGAGAGACCCAGTACTTC; CDR3 protein: CASSYFQGRETQYF
D gene: .; J gene: TRBJ2-2; clone size: .; V gene: TRBV27; CDR3 DNA: TGTGCCAGCAGTTTAGCGGCAAATATCGGGGAGCTGTTTTTT; CDR3 protein: CASSLAANIGELFF
D gene: .; J gene: TRBJ2-3; clone size: many; V gene: TRBV20-1; CDR3 DNA: TGCAGTGCTAGGAAACCCCGGGACGGTGTCACAGATACGCAGTATTTT; CDR3 protein: CSARKPRDGVTDTQYF
D gene: .; J gene: TRBJ1-5; clone size: .; V gene: TRBV6-1; CDR3 DNA: TGTGCCGGAAGACAGGAGGGATTTTCTCAGCCCCAGCATTTT; CDR3 protein: CAGRQEGFSQPQHF
D gene: .; J gene: TRBJ2-5; clone size: medium-sized; V gene: TRBV7-2; CDR3 DNA: TGTGCCAGCAGCTTACGGGTGGAGGAGACCCAGTACTTC; CDR3 protein: CASSLRVEETQYF
D gene: .; J gene: TRBJ2-3; clone size: .; V gene: TRBV7-9; CDR3 DNA: TGTGCCAGCAGACCTACAGCGGGCAGGGGAAGCACAGATACGCAGTATTTT; CDR3 protein: CASRPTAGRGSTDTQYF
D gene: .; J gene: TRBJ1-1; clone size: once; V gene: TRBV28; CDR3 DNA: TGTGCCAGCAGTTCCTACGACCCCAGGACTTATGAAGGTACTGAAGCTTTCTTT; CDR3 protein: CASSSYDPRTYEGTEAFF
D gene: TRBD1; J gene: TRBJ1-3; clone size: few; V gene: TRBV7-2; CDR3 DNA: TGTGCCAGCAGCGTAAAACAGGGGTCCTTCTCTGGAAACACCATATATTTT; CDR3 protein: CASSVKQGSFSGNTIYF
D gene: .; J gene: TRBJ2-1; clone size: .; V gene: TRBV2; CDR3 DNA: TGTGCCAGCAGCCCTACCCCAGATAGTGAGCAGTTCTTC; CDR3 protein: CASSPTPDSEQFF
D gene: .; J gene: TRBJ1-5; clone size: .; V gene: TRBV2; CDR3 DNA: TGTGCCAGCAGCCCAACGCGGGATCAGCCCCAGCATTTT; CDR3 protein: CASSPTRDQPQHF
D gene: .; J gene: TRBJ1-5; clone size: .; V gene: TRBV11-3; CDR3 DNA: TGTGCCAGCAGCTTAAGGCCTAATCAGCCCCAGCATTTT; CDR3 protein: CASSLRPNQPQHF
D gene: .; J gene: TRBJ1-1; clone size: .; V gene: TRBV7-6; CDR3 DNA: TGTGCCAGCAGCTCCGGCTCCAGGACTGAAGCTTTCTTT; CDR3 protein: CASSSGSRTEAFF
D gene: .; J gene: TRBJ2-3; clone size: few; V gene: TRBV7-2; CDR3 DNA: TGTGCCAGCAGCGAGGGCCCTGCCTCTCGGCAGTATTTT; CDR3 protein: CASSEGPASRQYF
D gene: .; J gene: TRBJ1-2; clone size: many; V gene: TRBV7-2; CDR3 DNA: TGTGCCAGCAGCTATCGACAGATCGACTATGGCTACACCTTC; CDR3 protein: CASSYRQIDYGYTF
D gene: TRBD2; J gene: TRBJ2-3; clone size: .; V gene: TRBV5-5; CDR3 DNA: TGTGCCAGCAGCTTGGGTGGGCTAGCGGGAATGGATACGCAGTATTTT; CDR3 protein: CASSLGGLAGMDTQYF
D gene: .; J gene: TRBJ1-1; clone size: many; V gene: TRBV6-2/TRBV6-3; CDR3 DNA: TGTGCCAGCAGACAGATGAACACTGAAGCTTTCTTT; CDR3 protein: CASRQMNTEAFF
D gene: .; J gene: TRBJ2-3; clone size: .; V gene: TRBV7-8; CDR3 DNA: TGTGCCAGCAGACCCGGGCGCGGAGGCACAGATACGCAGTATTTT; CDR3 protein: CASRPGRGGTDTQYF
D gene: .; J gene: TRBJ2-7; clone size: .; V gene: TRBV7-2; CDR3 DNA: TGTGCCAGCAGCTCGAGCGGAAGCTACGAGCAGTACTTC; CDR3 protein: CASSSSGSYEQYF
D gene: TRBD1; J gene: TRBJ2-4; clone size: few; V gene: TRBV5-5; CDR3 DNA: TGTGCCAGCAGCGCTCAGGGGGCAAATCAGTACTTC; CDR3 protein: CASSAQGANQYF
D gene: .; J gene: TRBJ1-1; clone size: .; V gene: TRBV7-9; CDR3 DNA: TGTGCCAGCAGCTTACGACTTGCCAGGATGAACACTGAAGCTTTCTTT; CDR3 protein: CASSLRLARMNTEAFF
D gene: TRBD1; J gene: TRBJ2-1; clone size: .; V gene: TRBV7-9; CDR3 DNA: TGTGCCAGCAGCCGGACAGGGGTGGAGTACAATGAGCAGTTCTTC; CDR3 protein: CASSRTGVEYNEQFF
D gene: TRBD2; J gene: TRBJ2-5; clone size: .; V gene: TRBV6-2/TRBV6-3; CDR3 DNA: TGTGCCAGCAGTTACGGAGCATTAGCGGGAACTCAAGAGACCCAGTACTTC; CDR3 protein: CASSYGALAGTQETQYF
D gene: .; J gene: TRBJ2-1; clone size: few; V gene: TRBV9; CDR3 DNA: TGTGCCAGCAGCGGCGCGAGCTCCTACAATGAGCAGTTCTTC; CDR3 protein: CASSGASSYNEQFF
D gene: TRBD2; J gene: TRBJ2-3; clone size: few; V gene: TRBV5-1; CDR3 DNA: TGCGCCAGTTTCGTCCAACCGGGAGGAGAAGATACGCAGTATTTT; CDR3 protein: CASFVQPGGEDTQYF
D gene: .; J gene: TRBJ2-3; clone size: .; V gene: TRBV24-1; CDR3 DNA: TGTGCCACCGCGAGGACAGATACGCAGTATTTT; CDR3 protein: CATARTDTQYF
D gene: TRBD1; J gene: TRBJ2-3; clone size: many; V gene: TRBV30; CDR3 DNA: TGTGCCTCGACCATGACAGGGGGCGCGACAGATACGCAGTATTTT; CDR3 protein: CASTMTGGATDTQYF
D gene: TRBD2; J gene: TRBJ2-1; clone size: few; V gene: TRBV5-4; CDR3 DNA: TGTGCCAGCAGCTTACTGGGACTAGCGGGAAATAATGAGCAGTTCTTC; CDR3 protein: CASSLLGLAGNNEQFF